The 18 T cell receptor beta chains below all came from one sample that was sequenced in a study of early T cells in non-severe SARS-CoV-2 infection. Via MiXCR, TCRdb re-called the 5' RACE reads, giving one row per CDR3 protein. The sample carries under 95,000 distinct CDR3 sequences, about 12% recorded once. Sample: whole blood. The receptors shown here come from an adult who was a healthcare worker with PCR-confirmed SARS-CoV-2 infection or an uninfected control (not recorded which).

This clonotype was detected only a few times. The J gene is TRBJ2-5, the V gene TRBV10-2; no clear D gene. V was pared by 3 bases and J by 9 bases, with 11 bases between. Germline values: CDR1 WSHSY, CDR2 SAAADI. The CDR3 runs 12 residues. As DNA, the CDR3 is TGCGCCAGCAGTGATAGTTTGGAGCCCCAGTACTTC. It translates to CASSDSLEPQYF.

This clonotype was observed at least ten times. CDR3 region: CASSYSPRGGADEQFF. The CDR3 DNA is TGTGCCAGCAGTTACTCCCCGCGCGGGGGGGCCGATGAGCAGTTCTTC. J is TRBJ2-1 and V is TRBV6-5, with 9 nucleotides matching TRBD2. The CDR3 has 16 residues. The V and J ends lost 0 bases and 8 bases, in that order; junction bases with no gene match: 8. CDR1 is MNHEY and CDR2 is SVGAGI in the germline V gene.

The CDR3 sequence: CASSSPDRGSYGYTF. Written as DNA, the CDR3 is TGTGCCAGCAGCTCACCTGACAGGGGTAGTTATGGCTACACCTTC. J is TRBJ1-2 and V is TRBV7-2, with 8 positions matching TRBD1. Germline V gene sequence: CDR1 SGHTA, CDR2 FQGNSA. With 4 bases clipped from V and 5 bases from J, the junction kept 9 bases outside the gene matches. CDR3 length equals 15 residues.

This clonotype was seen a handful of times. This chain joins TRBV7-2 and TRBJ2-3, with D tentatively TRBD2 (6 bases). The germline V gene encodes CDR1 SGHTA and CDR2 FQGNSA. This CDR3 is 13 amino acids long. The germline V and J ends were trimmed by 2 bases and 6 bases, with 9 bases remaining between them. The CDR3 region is CASSLMRGDTQYF. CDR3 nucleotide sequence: TGTGCCAGCAGCTTAATGCGGGGCGATACGCAGTATTTT.

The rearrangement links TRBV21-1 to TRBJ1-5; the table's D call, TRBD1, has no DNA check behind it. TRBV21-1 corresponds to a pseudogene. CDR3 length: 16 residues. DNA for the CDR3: TGTGCCAGCAGCAAAGTGATAGGGCAGGGAAATCAGCCCCAGCATTTT. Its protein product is CASSKVIGQGNQPQHF.

CDR3 DNA sequence: TGTGCCAGCAGCGCGGCGTACCGGGACAGGGGGATACCCTATGGCTACACCTTC. It encodes CASSAAYRDRGIPYGYTF. J is TRBJ1-2 and V is TRBV5-5; TRBD1 agrees at 11 bases. Trimming at V came to 4 bases and at J to 4 bases, leaving 15 bases not matched to a gene. This CDR3 is built from 18 residues. In germline, CDR1 is SGHKS, CDR2 YYEKEE (reference sequence).

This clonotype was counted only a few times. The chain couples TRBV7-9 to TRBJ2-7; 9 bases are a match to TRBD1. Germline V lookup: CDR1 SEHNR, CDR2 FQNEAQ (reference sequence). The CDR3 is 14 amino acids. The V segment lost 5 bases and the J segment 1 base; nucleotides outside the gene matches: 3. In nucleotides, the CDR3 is TGTGCCAGCAGCCGGACAGGGGCGTCCTACGAGCAGTACTTC. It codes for CASSRTGASYEQYF.

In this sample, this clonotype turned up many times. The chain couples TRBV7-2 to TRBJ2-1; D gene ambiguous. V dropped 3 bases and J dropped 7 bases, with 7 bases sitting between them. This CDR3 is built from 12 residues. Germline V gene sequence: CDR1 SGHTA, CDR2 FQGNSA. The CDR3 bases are TGTGCCAGCAGCTTGCCCGTAAATGAGCAGTTCTTC. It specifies CASSLPVNEQFF.

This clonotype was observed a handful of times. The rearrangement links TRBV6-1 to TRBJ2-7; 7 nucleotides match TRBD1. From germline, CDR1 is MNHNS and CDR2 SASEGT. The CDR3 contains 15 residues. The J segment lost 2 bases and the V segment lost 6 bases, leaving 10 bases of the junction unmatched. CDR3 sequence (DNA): TGTGCCAGCAGAAACCGGGACAGTGGGACCTACGAGCAGTACTTC. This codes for CASRNRDSGTYEQYF.

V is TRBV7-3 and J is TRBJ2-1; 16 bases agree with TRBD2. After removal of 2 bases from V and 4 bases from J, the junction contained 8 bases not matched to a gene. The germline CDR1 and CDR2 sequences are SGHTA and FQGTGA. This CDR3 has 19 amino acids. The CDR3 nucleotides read TGTGCCAGCAGCTTATGGGGACTAGCGGGAGGGCCAGGGTACAATGAGCAGTTCTTC. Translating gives CASSLWGLAGGPGYNEQFF.

The chain's CDR3 is CASSVSRGSRYEQYF. In DNA, the CDR3 is TGTGCCAGCAGTGTCTCCAGGGGGAGTAGGTACGAGCAGTACTTC. The J gene is TRBJ2-7, the V gene TRBV12-3 or TRBV12-4; 7 bases fit TRBD1. The CDR3 loop spans 15 amino acids. The junction had 11 bases not matched to a gene; V was cut back by 5 bases and J by 4 bases.

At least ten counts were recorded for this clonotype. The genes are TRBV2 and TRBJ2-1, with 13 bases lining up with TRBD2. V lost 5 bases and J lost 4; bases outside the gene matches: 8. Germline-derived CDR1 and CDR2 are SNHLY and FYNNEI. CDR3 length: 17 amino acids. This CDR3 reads CASSRLAGGPRYNEQFF. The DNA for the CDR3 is TGTGCCAGCAGTCGACTAGCGGGAGGCCCGCGGTACAATGAGCAGTTCTTC.

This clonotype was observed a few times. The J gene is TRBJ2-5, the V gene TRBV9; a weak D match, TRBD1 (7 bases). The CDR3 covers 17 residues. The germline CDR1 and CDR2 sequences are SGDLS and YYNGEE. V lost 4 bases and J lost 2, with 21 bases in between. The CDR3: CASSFRAGQPSQETQYF. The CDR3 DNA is TGTGCCAGCAGCTTTCGTGCGGGACAGCCGTCACAAGAGACCCAGTACTTC.

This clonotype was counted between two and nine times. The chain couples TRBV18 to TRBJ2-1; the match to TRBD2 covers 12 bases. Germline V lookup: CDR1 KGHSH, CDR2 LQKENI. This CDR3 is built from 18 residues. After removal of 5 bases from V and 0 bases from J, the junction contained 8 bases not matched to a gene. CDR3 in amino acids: CASSFGTSGYSSYNEQFF. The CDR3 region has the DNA TGTGCCAGCTCATTCGGGACTAGCGGGTATAGCTCCTACAATGAGCAGTTCTTC.

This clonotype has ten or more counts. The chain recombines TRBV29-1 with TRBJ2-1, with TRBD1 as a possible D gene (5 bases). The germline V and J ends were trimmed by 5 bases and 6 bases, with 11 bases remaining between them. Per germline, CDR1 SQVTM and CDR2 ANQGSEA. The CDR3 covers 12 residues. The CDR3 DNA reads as TGCAGCGTTAGTCTGGGGCCCAATGAGCAGTTCTTC. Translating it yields CSVSLGPNEQFF.

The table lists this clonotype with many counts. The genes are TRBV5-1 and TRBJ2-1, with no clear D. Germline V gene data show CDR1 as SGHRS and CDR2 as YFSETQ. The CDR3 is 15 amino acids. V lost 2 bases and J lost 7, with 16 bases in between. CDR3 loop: CASSLVPSLKNEQFF. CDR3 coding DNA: TGCGCCAGCAGCTTAGTTCCCAGCCTGAAAAATGAGCAGTTCTTC.

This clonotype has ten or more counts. The CDR3 sequence: CASSRRGNQETQYF. CDR3 bases: TGTGCCAGCAGTCGTCGGGGGAACCAAGAGACCCAGTACTTC. The chain links TRBV7-8 to TRBJ2-5, with TRBD2 as a possible D gene (6 bases). V lost 6 bases to trimming and J lost 0 bases, with 11 bases between them. CDR1 and CDR2 (germline): SGHVS, FQNEAQ. CDR3 length equals 14 residues.

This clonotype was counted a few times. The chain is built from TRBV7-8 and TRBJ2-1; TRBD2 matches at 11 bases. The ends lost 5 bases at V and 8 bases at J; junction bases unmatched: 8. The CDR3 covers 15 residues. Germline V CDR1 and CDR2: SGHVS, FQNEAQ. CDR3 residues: CASSGLAGPYYEQFF. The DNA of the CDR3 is TGTGCCAGCAGCGGACTAGCGGGCCCGTATTATGAGCAGTTCTTC.